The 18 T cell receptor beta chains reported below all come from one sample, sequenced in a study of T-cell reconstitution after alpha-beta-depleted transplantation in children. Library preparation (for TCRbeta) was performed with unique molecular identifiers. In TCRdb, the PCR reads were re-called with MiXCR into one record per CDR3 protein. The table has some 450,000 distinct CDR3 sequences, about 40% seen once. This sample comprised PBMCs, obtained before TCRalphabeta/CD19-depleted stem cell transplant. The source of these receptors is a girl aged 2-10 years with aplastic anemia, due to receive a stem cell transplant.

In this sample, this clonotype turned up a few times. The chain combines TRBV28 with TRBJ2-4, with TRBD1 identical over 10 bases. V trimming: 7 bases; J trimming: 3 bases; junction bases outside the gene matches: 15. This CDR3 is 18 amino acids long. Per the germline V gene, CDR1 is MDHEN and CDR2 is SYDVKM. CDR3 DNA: TGTGCCAGCAATACAATCCGGGACAGGGGTAGAGGCAAAAACATTCAGTACTTC. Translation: CASNTIRDRGRGKNIQYF.

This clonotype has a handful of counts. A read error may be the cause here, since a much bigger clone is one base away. The CDR3 bases are TGTGCCAGCAGCCAAGATAATCAAAACACTGAAGCTTTCTTT. Translation: CASSQDNQNTEAFF. This chain uses TRBV3-1 with TRBJ1-1, with unresolved D. V lost 0 bases and J 2 bases, leaving 7 bases between the germline ends. Germline assignment: CDR1 LGHDT and CDR2 YNNKEL (reference sequence). The CDR3 totals 14 residues.

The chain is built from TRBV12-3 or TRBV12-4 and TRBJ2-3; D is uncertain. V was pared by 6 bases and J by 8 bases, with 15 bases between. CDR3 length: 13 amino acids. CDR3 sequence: CASSIRPPFTQYF. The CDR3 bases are TGTGCCAGCAGCATTCGCCCTCCCTTTACGCAGTATTTT.

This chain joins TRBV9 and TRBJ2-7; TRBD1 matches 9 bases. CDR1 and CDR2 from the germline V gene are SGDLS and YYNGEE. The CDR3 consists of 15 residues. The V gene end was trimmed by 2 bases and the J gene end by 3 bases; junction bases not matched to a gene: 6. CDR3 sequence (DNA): TGTGCCAGCAGCGTTGGGGGACAGGGACACTACGAGCAGTACTTC. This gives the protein CASSVGGQGHYEQYF. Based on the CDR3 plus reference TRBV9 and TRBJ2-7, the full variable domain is DSGVTQTPKHLITATGQRVTLRCSPRSGDLSVYWYQQSLDQGLQFLIQYYNGEERAKGNILERFSAQQFPDLHSELNLSSLELGDSALYFCASSVGGQGHYEQYFGPGTRLTVT.

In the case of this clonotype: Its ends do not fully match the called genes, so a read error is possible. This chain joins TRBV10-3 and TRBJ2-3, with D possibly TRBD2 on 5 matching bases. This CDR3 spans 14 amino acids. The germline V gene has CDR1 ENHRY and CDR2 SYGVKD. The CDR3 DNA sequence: TGTGCCATCAGTCCCGGCGGGTCCCCAGATACGCAGTTTTTT. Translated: CAISPGGSPDTQFF.

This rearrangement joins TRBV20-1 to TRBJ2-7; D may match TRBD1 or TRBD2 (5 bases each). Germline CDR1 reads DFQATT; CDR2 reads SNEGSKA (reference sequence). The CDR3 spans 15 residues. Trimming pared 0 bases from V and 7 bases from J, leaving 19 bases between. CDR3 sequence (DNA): TGCAGTGCTAGAGATTCAGGGACGCTGGATATGGAGCAGTACTTC. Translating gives CSARDSGTLDMEQYF.

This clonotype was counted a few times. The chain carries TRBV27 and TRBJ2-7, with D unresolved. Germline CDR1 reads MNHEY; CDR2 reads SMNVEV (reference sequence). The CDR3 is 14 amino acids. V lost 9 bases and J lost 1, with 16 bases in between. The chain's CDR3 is CASQTSLRSYEQYF. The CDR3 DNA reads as TGTGCCAGTCAAACATCGTTAAGATCCTACGAGCAGTACTTC.

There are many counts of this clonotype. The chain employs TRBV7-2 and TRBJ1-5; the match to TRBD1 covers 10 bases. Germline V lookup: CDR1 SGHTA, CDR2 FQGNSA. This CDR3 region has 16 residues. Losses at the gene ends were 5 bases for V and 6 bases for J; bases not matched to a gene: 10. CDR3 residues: CASSNGGTGVGQPQHF. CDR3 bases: TGTGCCAGCAGCAACGGCGGGACAGGGGTGGGTCAGCCCCAGCATTTT.

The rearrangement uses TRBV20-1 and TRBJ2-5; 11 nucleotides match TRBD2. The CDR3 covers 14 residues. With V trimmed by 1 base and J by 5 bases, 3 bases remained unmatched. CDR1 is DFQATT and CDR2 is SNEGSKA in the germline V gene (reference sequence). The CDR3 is CSARASGGRETQYF. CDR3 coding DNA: TGCAGTGCTAGAGCTAGCGGGGGGAGGGAGACCCAGTACTTC.

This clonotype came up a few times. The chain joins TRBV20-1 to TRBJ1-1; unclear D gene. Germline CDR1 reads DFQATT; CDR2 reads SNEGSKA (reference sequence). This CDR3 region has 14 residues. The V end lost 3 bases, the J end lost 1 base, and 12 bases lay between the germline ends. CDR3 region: CSASGRPGNTEAFF. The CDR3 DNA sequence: TGCAGTGCTAGTGGCCGGCCAGGGAACACTGAAGCTTTCTTT.

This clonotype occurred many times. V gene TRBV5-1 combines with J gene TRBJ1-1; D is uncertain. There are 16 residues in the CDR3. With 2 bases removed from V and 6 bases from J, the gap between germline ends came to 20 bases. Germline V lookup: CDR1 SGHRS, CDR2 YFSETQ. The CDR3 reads CASSFYNQRQVAEAFF. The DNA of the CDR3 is TGCGCCAGCAGCTTTTACAACCAACGACAAGTCGCTGAAGCTTTCTTT.

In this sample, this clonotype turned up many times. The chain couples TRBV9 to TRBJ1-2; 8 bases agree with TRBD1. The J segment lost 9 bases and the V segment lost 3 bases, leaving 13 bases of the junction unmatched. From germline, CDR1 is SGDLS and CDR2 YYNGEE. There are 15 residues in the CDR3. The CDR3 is CASSGLGQVLGSYTF. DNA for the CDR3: TGTGCCAGCAGCGGCCTGGGACAGGTCCTTGGGAGCTACACCTTC.

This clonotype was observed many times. The CDR3 loop reads CASSFGTGAYEQYF. In nucleotides, the CDR3 is TGTGCCAGCAGTTTTGGAACGGGAGCCTACGAGCAGTACTTC. The chain joins TRBV5-6 to TRBJ2-7; TRBD2 is a possible D gene (6 bases). Germline loops: CDR1 SGHDT, CDR2 YYEEEE. V lost 5 bases and J lost 2, with 14 bases in between. This CDR3 contains 14 residues.

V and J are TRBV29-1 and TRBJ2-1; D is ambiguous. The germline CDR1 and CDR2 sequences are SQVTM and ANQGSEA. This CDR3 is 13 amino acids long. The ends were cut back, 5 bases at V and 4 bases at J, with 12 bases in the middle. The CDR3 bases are TGCAGCGTTCCACGGACGATTTACAATGAGCAGTTCTTC. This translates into CSVPRTIYNEQFF.

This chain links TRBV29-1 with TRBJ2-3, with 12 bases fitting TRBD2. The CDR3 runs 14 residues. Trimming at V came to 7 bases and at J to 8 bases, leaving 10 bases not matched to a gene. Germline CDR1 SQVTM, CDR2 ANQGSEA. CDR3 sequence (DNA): TGCAGCGCTCAGCTAGCGGGAGGGCCGGGTACGCAGTATTTT. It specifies CSAQLAGGPGTQYF.

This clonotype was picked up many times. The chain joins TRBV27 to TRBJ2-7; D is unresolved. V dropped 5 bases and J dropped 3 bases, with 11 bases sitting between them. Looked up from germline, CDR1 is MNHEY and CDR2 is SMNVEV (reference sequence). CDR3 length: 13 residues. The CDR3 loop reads CASSPSDVYEQYF. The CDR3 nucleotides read TGTGCCAGCAGTCCGTCGGACGTCTACGAGCAGTACTTC.

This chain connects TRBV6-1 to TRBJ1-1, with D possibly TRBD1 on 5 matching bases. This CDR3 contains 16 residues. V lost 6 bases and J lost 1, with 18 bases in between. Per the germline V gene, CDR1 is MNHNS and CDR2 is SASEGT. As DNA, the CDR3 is TGTGCCAGCAGGGGGCCGGGACGGCGCTCGAACACTGAAGCTTTCTTT. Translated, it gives CASRGPGRRSNTEAFF.

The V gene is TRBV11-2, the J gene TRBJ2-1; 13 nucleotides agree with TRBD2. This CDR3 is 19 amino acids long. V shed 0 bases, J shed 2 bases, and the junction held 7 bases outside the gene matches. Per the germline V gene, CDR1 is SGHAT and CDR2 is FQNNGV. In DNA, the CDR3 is TGTGCCAGCAGCTTAGAGACTAGCGGGAGGCCCCTCCCCTACAATGAGCAGTTCTTC. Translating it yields CASSLETSGRPLPYNEQFF. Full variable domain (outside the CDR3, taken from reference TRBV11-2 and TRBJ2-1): EAGVAQSPRYKIIEKRQSVAFWCNPISGHATLYWYQQILGQGPKLLIQFQNNGVVDDSQLPKDRFSAERLKGVDSTLKIQPAKLEDSAVYLCASSLETSGRPLPYNEQFFGPGTRLTVL.